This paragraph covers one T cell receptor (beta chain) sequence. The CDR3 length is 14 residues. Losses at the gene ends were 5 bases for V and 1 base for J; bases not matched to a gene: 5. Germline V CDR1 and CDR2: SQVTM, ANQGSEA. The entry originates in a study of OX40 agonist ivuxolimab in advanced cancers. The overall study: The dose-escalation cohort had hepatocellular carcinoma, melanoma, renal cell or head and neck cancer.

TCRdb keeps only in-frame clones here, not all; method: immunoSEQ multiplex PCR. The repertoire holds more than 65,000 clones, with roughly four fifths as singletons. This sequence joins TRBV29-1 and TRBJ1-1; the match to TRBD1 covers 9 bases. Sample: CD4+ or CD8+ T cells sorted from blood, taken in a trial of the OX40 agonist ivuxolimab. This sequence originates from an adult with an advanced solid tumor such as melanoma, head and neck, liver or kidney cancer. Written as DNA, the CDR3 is TGCAGCGTTTGGACAGGGGATCGGAACACTGAAGCTTTCTTT. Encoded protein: CSVWTGDRNTEAFF.